Following are 10 T cell receptor beta chains from one sample sequenced in a study of blood T cell repertoires in COVID-19. Profiled with immunoSEQ multiplex PCR; TCRdb holds only in-frame clones, not every one. The sample lists about 210,000 clones, approximately 80% seen once, with 8.5% to 10% in the top ten. The sequenced material came from PBMCs or T cells enriched from blood (not recorded which). The source is a woman aged 45-65 years with acute COVID-19.

The J gene is TRBJ1-5, the V gene TRBV10-3; 7 nucleotides line up with TRBD1. The length of the CDR3 is 16 residues. Germline CDR1 reads ENHRY; CDR2 reads SYGVKD. V dropped 3 bases and J dropped 2; count of bases not matched to a gene: 7. Written as DNA, the CDR3 is TGTGCCATCAGTGATATTTCCGGGACAGGCAATCAGCCCCAGCATTTT. It encodes CAISDISGTGNQPQHF.

On this clone: Other DNA sequences in this specimen translate into the identical CDR3. The CDR3 region is CASIPTGTYGYTF. The CDR3 DNA reads TGTGCCAGCATTCCAACGGGGACTTATGGCTACACCTTC. The chain recombines TRBV6-5 with TRBJ1-2, with a weak D call TRBD1 (5 bases). Trimming removed 7 bases from V and 5 bases from J, with 14 bases in between. This CDR3 is 13 amino acids long. Germline V gene data show CDR1 as MNHEY and CDR2 as SVGAGI.

This chain links TRBV25-1 with TRBJ2-1; 10 positions match TRBD2. CDR3 size: 16 residues. V lost 3 bases to trimming and J lost 4 bases; unmatched junction nucleotides: 6. Germline lookup yields CDR1 MGHDK and CDR2 SYGVNS. CDR3 region: CASSDPTSGEYNEQFF. The DNA for the CDR3 is TGTGCCAGCAGTGATCCTACTAGCGGGGAATACAATGAGCAGTTCTTC. The variable domain in full, completed from reference TRBV25-1 and TRBJ2-1, reads EADIYQTPRYLVIGTGKKITLECSQTMGHDKMYWYQQDPGMELHLIHYSYGVNSTEKGDLSSESTVSRIRTEHFPLTLESARPSHTSQYLCASSDPTSGEYNEQFFGPGTRLTVL.

This sequence joins TRBV7-2 and TRBJ1-4; 7 bases match TRBD1. The CDR3 extends over 15 amino acids. The V segment lost 6 bases and the J segment 5 bases; nucleotides outside the gene matches: 9. The germline CDR1 and CDR2 sequences are SGHTA and FQGNSA. CDR3 sequence: CASRDQTGKNEKLFF. DNA of the CDR3: TGTGCCAGCAGAGATCAGACAGGGAAGAATGAAAAACTGTTTTTT.

The chain links TRBV28 to TRBJ1-1; D is perhaps TRBD1 (5 bases). Germline CDR1 reads MDHEN; CDR2 reads SYDVKM. Trimming stripped 5 bases from V and 5 bases from J, with 12 bases between. The CDR3 is made up of 13 amino acids. The CDR3, as DNA: TGTGCCAGCAGTCGCCCAGGGAAAACTGAAGCTTTCTTT. This sequence encodes CASSRPGKTEAFF. The full variable domain, completed using reference TRBV28 and TRBJ1-1, is DVKVTQSSRYLVKRTGEKVFLECVQDMDHENMFWYRQDPGLGLRLIYFSYDVKMKEKGDIPEGYSVSREKKERFSLILESASTNQTSMYLCASSRPGKTEAFFGQGTRLTVV.

The chain joins TRBV18 to TRBJ2-5; 7 bases map to TRBD1. Trimming at V came to 5 bases and at J to 2 bases, leaving 2 bases not matched to a gene. Germline assignment: CDR1 KGHSH and CDR2 LQKENI. This CDR3 has 13 amino acids. For the CDR3, the DNA is TGTGCCAGCTCAGGGGGACAGCAAGAGACCCAGTACTTC. Its protein is CASSGGQQETQYF.

This clone was seen a single time. The chain is built from TRBV3-1 (or the pseudogene TRBV3-2) and TRBJ1-1, with D maybe TRBD1 (5 bases). The germline V and J ends were trimmed by 5 bases and 0 bases, with 10 bases remaining between them. The V gene's germline CDR1 is LGHDT and CDR2 YNNKEL (reference sequence). This CDR3 has 14 residues. The CDR3: CASSADSLNTEAFF. The CDR3 DNA reads as TGTGCCAGCAGCGCCGACAGCTTGAACACTGAAGCTTTCTTT.

The gene calls are TRBV7-8 and TRBJ2-2, with D perhaps TRBD1 or TRBD2 (6 bases each). The CDR3 extends over 13 amino acids. The germline V and J ends were trimmed by 5 bases and 7 bases, with 11 bases remaining between them. The germline V gene has CDR1 SGHVS and CDR2 FQNEAQ. The CDR3 reads CASSVGGGGELFF. CDR3 coding DNA: TGTGCCAGCAGCGTAGGAGGGGGCGGGGAGCTGTTTTTT. Based on the CDR3 plus reference TRBV7-8 and TRBJ2-2, the full variable domain is GAGVSQSPRYKVAKRGQDVALRCDPISGHVSLFWYQQALGQGPEFLTYFQNEAQLDKSGLPSDRFFAERPEGSVSTLKIQRTQQEDSAVYLCASSVGGGGELFFGEGSRLTVL.

The chain recombines TRBV3-1 (or the pseudogene TRBV3-2) with TRBJ2-7; TRBD2 matches 7 bases. Per the germline V gene, CDR1 is LGHDT and CDR2 is YNNKEL (reference sequence). This CDR3 comprises 19 residues. The ends lost 4 bases at V and 12 bases at J; junction bases unmatched: 30. The CDR3 region is CASSRDGTGLICSIRAGYF. The CDR3 region has the DNA TGTGCCAGCAGCCGTGACGGGACGGGACTAATCTGTTCGATTAGAGCGGGGTACTTC.

This sequence joins TRBV6-6 and TRBJ1-6; D ambiguous. Trimming cost V 2 bases and J 7 bases, with 9 bases left between them. CDR3 length: 14 amino acids. Germline CDR1 reads MNHNY; CDR2 reads SVGAGI (reference sequence). The CDR3 region has the DNA TGTGCCAGCAGTTACCCTGAGTGGAATTCACCCCTCCACTTT. This sequence encodes CASSYPEWNSPLHF.